The 15 T cell receptor beta chains below come from one sample, sequenced in a study of shared clonotypes between healthy human individuals. Sequenced by immunoSEQ multiplex PCR; TCRdb stores in-frame clones only, minus some. The table shows 2 million to 3 million clones, with 80% to 95% occurring only once. The specimen was naive CD4+ T cells from PBMCs. Sample subset: CD45RA+ positively selected. The receptors stem from a man younger than 30 in good health. Some clones in this sample may be carry-over from other donors' samples.

The chain has TRBV19 and TRBJ2-7; D unresolved. Per the germline V gene, CDR1 is LNHDA and CDR2 is SQIVND (reference sequence). The CDR3 consists of 15 residues. The V and J ends lost 2 bases and 6 bases respectively, with 17 bases between them. In DNA, the CDR3 is TGTGCCAGTAGTATATTTGGCGGCCCATTCGGCGAGCAGTACTTC. Encoded protein: CASSIFGGPFGEQYF.

The V call is TRBV6-5, the J call TRBJ2-3; D might be TRBD1 or TRBD2, each matching 5 bases. Germline assignment: CDR1 MNHEY and CDR2 SVGAGI. The CDR3 spans 13 residues. Trimming shortened V by 5 bases and J by 2 bases, and 8 bases separated the two germline ends. CDR3 protein: CASSRDHTDTQYF. The CDR3 region has the DNA TGTGCCAGCAGTCGGGACCACACAGATACGCAGTATTTT.

The V call is TRBV5-8, the J call TRBJ2-1; D remains ambiguous. The CDR3 extends over 13 amino acids. Germline V gives CDR1 SGHTS, CDR2 YDEGEE. V was shortened by 0 bases and J by 7 bases, with 8 bases between the two germline ends. CDR3 loop: CASSLDPPNEQFF. CDR3 nucleotide sequence: TGTGCCAGCAGCTTGGACCCACCAAATGAGCAGTTCTTC.

The chain uses TRBV14 and TRBJ2-7, with TRBD1 matching over 7 bases. The CDR3 contains 15 residues. Germline CDR1 is SGHDN and CDR2 is FVKESK. V shed 0 bases and J 2 bases; nucleotides not matched to a gene: 4. The CDR3 coding sequence is TGTGCCAGCAGCCAAGAAGGGGGCCTCCCCTACGAGCAGTACTTC. This encodes CASSQEGGLPYEQYF.

Comments on this clone: One end of the junction fails to match germline, which may point to a read error. The chain couples TRBV6-5 to TRBJ1-2; unclear D gene. The CDR3 sequence is 9 residues long. From germline, CDR1 is MNHEY and CDR2 SVGAGI. CDR3 sequence reads: CASSSLSIF. CDR3 sequence (DNA): TGTGCCAGCAGTTCCCTCTCGATCTTC.

Regarding this clone: The germline gene is not matched at one end of the junction; a read error may be the cause. This sequence joins TRBV7-7 and TRBJ2-7, with D tentatively TRBD2 (5 bases). Germline V gives CDR1 SSHAT, CDR2 FNYEAQ (reference sequence). The length of the CDR3 is 14 residues. CDR3 DNA sequence: TGTGCCAGCAGCGTAGCGTTGGGCGCCTACGAGCAGTACTTC. This gives the protein CASSVALGAYEQYF.

This chain connects TRBV4-2 to TRBJ2-2, with 10 bases lining up with TRBD1. The length of the CDR3 is 19 residues. Per germline, CDR1 LGHNA and CDR2 YNFKEQ. Trimming took 0 bases from V and 7 from J; bases not matched to a gene: 14. CDR3 nucleotides: TGTGCCAGCAGCCAAGAAGGGACAGGGGTACGAAGGTCGCTCGGGGAGCTGTTTTTT. Residues: CASSQEGTGVRRSLGELFF.

The rearrangement uses TRBV10-3 and TRBJ2-1; TRBD2 matches at 12 bases. CDR3 length: 16 amino acids. Germline CDR1 reads ENHRY; CDR2 reads SYGVKD. V lost 5 bases and J lost 9; bases outside the gene matches: 11. CDR3 nucleotides: TGTGCCATCAGTCCTTCTAGCGGGAGGGCCGGAGGTGAGCAGTTCTTC. It translates to CAISPSSGRAGGEQFF.

The rearrangement uses TRBV18 and TRBJ2-2; tentatively, D is TRBD1 or TRBD2 (5 bases each). The CDR3 sequence is 17 residues long. CDR1 and CDR2 (germline): KGHSH, LQKENI. V dropped 0 bases and J dropped 0 bases, with 11 bases sitting between them. The CDR3 nucleotides are TGTGCCAGCTCACCACCGGAGAGGGGAGCGAACACCGGGGAGCTGTTTTTT. This codes for CASSPPERGANTGELFF.

This clone was observed once. The chain uses TRBV5-1 and TRBJ2-6, with D possibly matching TRBD1 (6 bases). CDR1 is SGHRS, CDR2 YFSETQ, per germline. The CDR3 loop spans 18 amino acids. Trimming left V 2 bases short and J 0 bases short, with 15 bases between. CDR3 nucleotides: TGCGCCAGCAGCTTTCTGGACAGAATCAGCTCTGGGGCCAACGTCCTGACTTTC. It codes for CASSFLDRISSGANVLTF.

The gene calls are TRBV7-2 and TRBJ1-1; weak D call: TRBD1 (6 bases). CDR3 length: 13 residues. Germline V gives CDR1 SGHTA, CDR2 FQGNSA. V was clipped by 3 bases and J by 3 bases, with 8 bases between them. CDR3 DNA: TGTGCCAGCAGCTTCGGACAGCACACTGAAGCTTTCTTT. This sequence encodes CASSFGQHTEAFF.

The chain has TRBV5-1 and TRBJ2-5; 9 bases are a match to TRBD2. Germline V gene sequence: CDR1 SGHRS, CDR2 YFSETQ. The CDR3 contains 16 residues. V dropped 2 bases and J dropped 4; count of bases not matched to a gene: 9. CDR3 region: CASSFSGSRILETQYF. The CDR3 DNA reads as TGCGCCAGCAGCTTTAGCGGGAGTCGAATTTTAGAGACCCAGTACTTC.

CDR3 protein: CASSRRRQSYEQYF. The CDR3 DNA reads TGCGCCAGCAGCCGACGGAGGCAATCCTACGAGCAGTACTTC. The V gene is TRBV5-1, the J gene TRBJ2-7, with D maybe TRBD2 (5 bases). The CDR3 has 14 amino acids. V was cut by 4 bases and J by 1 base, with 12 bases left in between. Germline values: CDR1 SGHRS, CDR2 YFSETQ.

The rearrangement uses TRBV2 and TRBJ2-5; the D gene is possibly TRBD2 (7 bases). This CDR3 contains 13 residues. V lost 8 bases and J lost 2, with 12 bases in between. Germline lookup yields CDR1 SNHLY and CDR2 FYNNEI. CDR3 coding DNA: TGTGCCAGCTCGCGGGGGCGGCAAGAGACCCAGTACTTC. Its translation is CASSRGRQETQYF.

The V and J genes are TRBV15 and TRBJ1-2, with a tentative D call TRBD1 (5 bases). There are 16 residues in the CDR3. Looked up from germline, CDR1 is LNHNV and CDR2 is YYDKDF (reference sequence). Trimming took 2 bases from V and 4 from J, leaving 17 bases between them. The CDR3 bases are TGTGCCACCAGCAGAATCAGGAGGGGCGCGTCCTATGGCTACACCTTC. Its protein product is CATSRIRRGASYGYTF.